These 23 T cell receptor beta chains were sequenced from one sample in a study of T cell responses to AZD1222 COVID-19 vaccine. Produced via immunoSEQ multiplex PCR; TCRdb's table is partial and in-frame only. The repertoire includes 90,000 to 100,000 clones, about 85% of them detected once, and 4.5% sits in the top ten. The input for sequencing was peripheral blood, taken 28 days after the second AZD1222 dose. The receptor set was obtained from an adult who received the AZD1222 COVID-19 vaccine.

The CDR3 nucleotides read TGTGCCAGCAGTTACTCGGAATGGGGTAGCGGTAACCAAGAGACCCAGTACTTC. Encoded protein: CASSYSEWGSGNQETQYF. The rearrangement links TRBV6-2 or TRBV6-3 to TRBJ2-5, with a possible D match to TRBD2 (6 bases). This CDR3 contains 18 residues. CDR1 is MNHEY, CDR2 SVGEGT, per germline. Trimming shortened V by 0 bases and J by 0 bases, and 17 bases separated the two germline ends.

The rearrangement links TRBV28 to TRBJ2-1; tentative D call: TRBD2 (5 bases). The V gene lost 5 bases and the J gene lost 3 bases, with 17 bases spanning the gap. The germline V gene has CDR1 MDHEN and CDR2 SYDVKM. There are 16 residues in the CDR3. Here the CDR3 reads CASSMPSGSVYNEQFF. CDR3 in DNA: TGTGCCAGCAGTATGCCCAGCGGATCCGTCTACAATGAGCAGTTCTTC.

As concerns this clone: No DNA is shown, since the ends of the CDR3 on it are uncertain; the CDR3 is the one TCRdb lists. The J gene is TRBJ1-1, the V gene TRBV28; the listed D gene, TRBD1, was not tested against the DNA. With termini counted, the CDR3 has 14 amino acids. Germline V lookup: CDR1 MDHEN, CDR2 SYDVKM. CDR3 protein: CASSSGQGNTEAFF.

The DNA of the CDR3 is TGCAGCGTCGCTGAGGGGGGGGAGCAGTACTTC. Encoded protein: CSVAEGGEQYF. V and J are TRBV29-1 and TRBJ2-7; the D gene is possibly TRBD2 (7 bases). Per germline, CDR1 SQVTM and CDR2 ANQGSEA. Trimming shortened V by 6 bases and J by 7 bases, and 13 bases separated the two germline ends. The CDR3 contains 11 residues.

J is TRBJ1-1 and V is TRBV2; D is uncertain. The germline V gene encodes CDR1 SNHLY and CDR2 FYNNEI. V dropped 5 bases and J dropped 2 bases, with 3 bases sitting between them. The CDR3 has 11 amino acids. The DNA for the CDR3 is TGTGCCAGCAGTACCAACACTGAAGCTTTCTTT. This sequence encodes CASSTNTEAFF. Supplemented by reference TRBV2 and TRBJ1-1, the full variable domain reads EPEVTQTPSHQVTQMGQEVILRCVPISNHLYFYWYRQILGQKVEFLVSFYNNEISEKSEIFDDQFSVERPDGSNFTLKIRSTKLEDSAMYFCASSTNTEAFFGQGTRLTVV.

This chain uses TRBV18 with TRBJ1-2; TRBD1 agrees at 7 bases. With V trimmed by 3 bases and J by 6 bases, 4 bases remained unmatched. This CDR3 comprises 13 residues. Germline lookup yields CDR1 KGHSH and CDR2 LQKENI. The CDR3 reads CASSPGQDNGYTF. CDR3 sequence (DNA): TGTGCCAGCTCACCCGGACAGGATAATGGCTACACCTTC.

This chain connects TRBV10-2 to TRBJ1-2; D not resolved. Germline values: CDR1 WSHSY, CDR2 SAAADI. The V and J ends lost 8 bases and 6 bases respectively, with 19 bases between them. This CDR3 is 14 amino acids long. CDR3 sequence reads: CASSSERRFDGYTF. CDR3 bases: TGCGCCAGCTCTTCGGAACGGCGGTTCGATGGCTACACCTTC.

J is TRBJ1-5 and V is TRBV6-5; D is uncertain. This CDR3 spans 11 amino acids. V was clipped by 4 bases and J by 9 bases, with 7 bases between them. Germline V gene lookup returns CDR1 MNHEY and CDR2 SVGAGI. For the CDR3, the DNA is TGTGCCAGCAGTTCCGTGGGGCCCCAGCATTTT. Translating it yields CASSSVGPQHF.

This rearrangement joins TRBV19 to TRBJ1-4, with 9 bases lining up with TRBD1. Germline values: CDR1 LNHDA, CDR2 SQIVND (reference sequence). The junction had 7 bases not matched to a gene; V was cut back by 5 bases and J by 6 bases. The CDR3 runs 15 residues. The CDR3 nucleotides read TGTGCCAGTAGTTCCACAGGGGGCCGGGATGAAAAACTGTTTTTT. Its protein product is CASSSTGGRDEKLFF.

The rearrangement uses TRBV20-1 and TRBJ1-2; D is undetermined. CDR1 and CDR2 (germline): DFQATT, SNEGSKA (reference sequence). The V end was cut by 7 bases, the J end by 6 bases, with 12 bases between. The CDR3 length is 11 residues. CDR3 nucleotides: TGCAGTGTGGGAAGCAGTAATGGCTACACCTTC. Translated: CSVGSSNGYTF.

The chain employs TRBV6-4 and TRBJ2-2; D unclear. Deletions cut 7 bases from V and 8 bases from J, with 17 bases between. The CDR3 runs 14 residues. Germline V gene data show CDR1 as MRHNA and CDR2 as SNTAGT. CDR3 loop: CASKVGPMEGELFF. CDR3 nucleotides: TGTGCCAGCAAGGTTGGACCGATGGAAGGGGAGCTGTTTTTT.

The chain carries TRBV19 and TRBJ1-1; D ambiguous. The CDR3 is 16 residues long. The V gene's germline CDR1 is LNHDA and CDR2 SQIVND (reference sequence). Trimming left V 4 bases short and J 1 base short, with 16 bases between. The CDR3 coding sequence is TGTGCCAGTAGTAGATTTCGGGGAGGTAAGAACACTGAAGCTTTCTTT. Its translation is CASSRFRGGKNTEAFF.

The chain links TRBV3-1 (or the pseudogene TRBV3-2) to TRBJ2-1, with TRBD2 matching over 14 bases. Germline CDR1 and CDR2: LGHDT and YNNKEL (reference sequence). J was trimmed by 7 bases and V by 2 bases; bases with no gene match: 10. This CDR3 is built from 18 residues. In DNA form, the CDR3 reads TGTGCCAGCAGCCAACTTGGGACTAGCGGGAGAGAGGGGAATGAGCAGTTCTTC. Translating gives CASSQLGTSGREGNEQFF.

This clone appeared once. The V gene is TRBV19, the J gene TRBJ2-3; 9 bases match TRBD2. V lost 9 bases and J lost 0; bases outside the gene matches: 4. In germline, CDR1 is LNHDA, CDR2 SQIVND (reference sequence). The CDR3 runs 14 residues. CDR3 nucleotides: TGTGCCAGAGGACTAGCGCCTAGCACAGATACGCAGTATTTT. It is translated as CARGLAPSTDTQYF. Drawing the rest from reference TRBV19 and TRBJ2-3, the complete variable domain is DGGITQSPKYLFRKEGQNVTLSCEQNLNHDAMYWYRQDPGQGLRLIYYSQIVNDFQKGDIAEGYSVSREKKESFPLTVTSAQKNPTAFYLCARGLAPSTDTQYFGPGTRLTVL.

CDR3 sequence reads: CASSLRPQETQYF. DNA for the CDR3: TGTGCCAGCAGTTTACGACCCCAAGAGACCCAGTACTTC. The chain employs TRBV27 and TRBJ2-5; D remains ambiguous. This CDR3 is 13 amino acids long. Germline values: CDR1 MNHEY, CDR2 SMNVEV (reference sequence). V lost 2 bases and J lost 1, with 5 bases in between.

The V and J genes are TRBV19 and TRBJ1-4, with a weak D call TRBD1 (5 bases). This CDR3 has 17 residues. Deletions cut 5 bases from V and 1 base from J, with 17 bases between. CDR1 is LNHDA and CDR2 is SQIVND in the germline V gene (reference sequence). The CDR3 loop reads CASSSRTNGVTNEKLFF. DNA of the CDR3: TGTGCCAGTAGTTCCCGGACAAATGGAGTAACTAATGAAAAACTGTTTTTT.

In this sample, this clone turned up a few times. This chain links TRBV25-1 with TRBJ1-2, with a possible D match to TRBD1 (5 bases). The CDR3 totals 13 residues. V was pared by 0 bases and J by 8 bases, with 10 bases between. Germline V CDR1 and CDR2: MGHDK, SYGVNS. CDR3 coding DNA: TGTGCCAGCAGTGAATATGTCAAGGGGGGCTACACCTTC. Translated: CASSEYVKGGYTF.

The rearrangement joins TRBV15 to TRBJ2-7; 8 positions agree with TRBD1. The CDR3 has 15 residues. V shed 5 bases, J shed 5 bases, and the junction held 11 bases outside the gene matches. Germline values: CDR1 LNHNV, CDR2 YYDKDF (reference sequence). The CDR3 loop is CATSPQTGGSHEQYF. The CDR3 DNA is TGTGCCACCAGCCCCCAAACAGGGGGGTCCCACGAGCAGTACTTC. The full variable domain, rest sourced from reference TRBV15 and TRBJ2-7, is DAMVIQNPRYQVTQFGKPVTLSCSQTLNHNVMYWYQQKSSQAPKLLFHYYDKDFNNEADTPDNFQSRRPNTSFCFLDIRSPGLGDTAMYLCATSPQTGGSHEQYFGPGTRLTVT.

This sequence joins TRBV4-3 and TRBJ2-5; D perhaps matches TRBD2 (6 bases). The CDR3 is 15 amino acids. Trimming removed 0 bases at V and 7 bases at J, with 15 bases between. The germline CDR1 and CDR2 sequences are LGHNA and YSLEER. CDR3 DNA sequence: TGCGCCAGCAGCCAAGAGGCGGGGCTAGGGGCGACCCAGTACTTC. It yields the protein CASSQEAGLGATQYF.

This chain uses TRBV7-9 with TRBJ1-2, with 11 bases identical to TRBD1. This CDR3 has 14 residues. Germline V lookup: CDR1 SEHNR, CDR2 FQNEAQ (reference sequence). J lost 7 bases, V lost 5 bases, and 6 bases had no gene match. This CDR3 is CASSREGQGGGYTF. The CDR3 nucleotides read TGTGCCAGCAGCAGAGAGGGACAGGGGGGTGGCTACACCTTC.

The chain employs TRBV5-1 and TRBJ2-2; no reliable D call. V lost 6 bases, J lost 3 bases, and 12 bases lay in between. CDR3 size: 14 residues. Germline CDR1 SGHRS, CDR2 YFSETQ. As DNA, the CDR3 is TGCGCCAGCACCCTCGGGCTAGACACCGGGGAGCTGTTTTTT. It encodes CASTLGLDTGELFF. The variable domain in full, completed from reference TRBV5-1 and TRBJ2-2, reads KAGVTQTPRYLIKTRGQQVTLSCSPISGHRSVSWYQQTPGQGLQFLFEYFSETQRNKGNFPGRFSGRQFSNSRSEMNVSTLELGDSALYLCASTLGLDTGELFFGEGSRLTVL.

Here the CDR3 reads CASSLLRLAGDYREGTQYF. The CDR3, as DNA: TGTGCCAGCAGCTTACTCCGGCTAGCGGGAGACTACCGGGAAGGTACGCAGTATTTT. The chain combines TRBV7-9 with TRBJ2-3, with 10 bases that match TRBD2. The V gene end was trimmed by 2 bases and the J gene end by 8 bases; junction bases not matched to a gene: 19. Germline values: CDR1 SEHNR, CDR2 FQNEAQ (reference sequence). CDR3 length: 19 amino acids.

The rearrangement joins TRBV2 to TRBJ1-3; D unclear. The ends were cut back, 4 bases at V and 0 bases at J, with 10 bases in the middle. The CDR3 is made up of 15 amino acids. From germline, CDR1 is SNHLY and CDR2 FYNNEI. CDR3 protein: CASSVFRDSGNTIYF. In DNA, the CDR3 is TGTGCCAGCAGTGTGTTCAGAGACTCTGGAAACACCATATATTTT.